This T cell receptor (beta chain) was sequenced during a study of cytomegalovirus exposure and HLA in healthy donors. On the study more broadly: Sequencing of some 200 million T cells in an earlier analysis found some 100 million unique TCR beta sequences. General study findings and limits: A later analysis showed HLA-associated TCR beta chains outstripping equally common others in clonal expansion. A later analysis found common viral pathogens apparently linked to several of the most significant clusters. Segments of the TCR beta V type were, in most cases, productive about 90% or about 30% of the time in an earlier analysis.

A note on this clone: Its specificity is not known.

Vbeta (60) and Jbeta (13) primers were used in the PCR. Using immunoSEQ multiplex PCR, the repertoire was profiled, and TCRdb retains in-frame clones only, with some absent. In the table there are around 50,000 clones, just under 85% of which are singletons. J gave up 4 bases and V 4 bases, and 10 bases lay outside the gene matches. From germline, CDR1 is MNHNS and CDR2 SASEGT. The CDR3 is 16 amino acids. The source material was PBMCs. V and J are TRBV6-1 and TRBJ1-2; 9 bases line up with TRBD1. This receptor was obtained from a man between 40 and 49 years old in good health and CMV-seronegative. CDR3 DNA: TGTGCCAGCAGTGCGAACCCGGGACAGGGAACCTATGGCTACACCTTC. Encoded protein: CASSANPGQGTYGYTF.